These 2 T cell receptor beta chains were sequenced from one sample in a study of OX40 agonist ivuxolimab in advanced cancers. Only in-frame clones appear in the TCRdb table, and some are missing; sequencing was by immunoSEQ multiplex PCR. This sample has 130,000 or so clones, with 93% found just once. This specimen consisted of CD4+ or CD8+ T cells sorted from blood, obtained in a trial of the OX40 agonist ivuxolimab. Receptors were obtained from an adult with an advanced solid tumor such as melanoma, head and neck, liver or kidney cancer.

V is TRBV11-2 and J is TRBJ1-2; 7 bases are shared with TRBD1. The germline gives CDR1 SGHAT, CDR2 FQNNGV. The junction had 5 bases not matched to a gene; V was cut back by 1 base and J by 3 bases. This CDR3 region has 15 residues. The CDR3 bases are TGTGCCAGCAGCTTAGGAGGGACAGCCGACTATGGCTACACCTTC. Translated: CASSLGGTADYGYTF.

The chain uses TRBV6-5 and TRBJ2-7; TRBD1 might be the D (5 bases). Per the germline V gene, CDR1 is MNHEY and CDR2 is SVGAGI. The CDR3 length is 14 residues. The V end was cut by 5 bases, the J end by 4 bases, with 15 bases between. CDR3 DNA sequence: TGTGCCAGCAGTGAACTTTACCAGGGTTACGAGCAGTACTTC. This codes for CASSELYQGYEQYF.